What follows are 4 T cell receptor beta chains derived from one specimen sequenced in a study of shared clonotypes between healthy human individuals. The protocol was immunoSEQ multiplex PCR, while the TCRdb copy is restricted to in-frame clones and leaves out a portion. The sample has fewer than 400,000 clones; approximately 79% are singletons. The sample comprised memory CD4+ T cells sorted from blood. Subset reported: CD45RA-negative fraction. These receptors were obtained from a man aged 30 to 39 in good health.

This chain connects TRBV27 to TRBJ1-2, with 8 bases lining up with TRBD1. This CDR3 region has 15 residues. J lost 6 bases, V lost 4 bases, and 10 bases had no gene match. The germline gives CDR1 MNHEY, CDR2 SMNVEV (reference sequence). This CDR3 reads CASSSWAQGGDGYTF. The CDR3 bases are TGTGCCAGCAGTTCCTGGGCACAGGGGGGGGATGGCTACACCTTC.

With respect to this clone: Different DNA sequences within this sample yield the same CDR3. The J gene is TRBJ2-5, the V gene TRBV2; 9 nucleotides align to TRBD2. The CDR3 length is 17 residues. The germline V gene encodes CDR1 SNHLY and CDR2 FYNNEI. Trimming removed 6 bases from V and 4 bases from J; junction bases left unmatched: 15. CDR3 nucleotides: TGTGCCAGCAGCGAAAGGGCTAGCGGGATTCGGCGAGAGACCCAGTACTTC. Its protein product is CASSERASGIRRETQYF. Looking up the rest from reference TRBV2 and TRBJ2-5 gives the full variable domain: EPEVTQTPSHQVTQMGQEVILRCVPISNHLYFYWYRQILGQKVEFLVSFYNNEISEKSEIFDDQFSVERPDGSNFTLKIRSTKLEDSAMYFCASSERASGIRRETQYFGPGTRLLVL.

The chain combines TRBV11-2 with TRBJ2-7; 12 bases match TRBD1. Germline assignment: CDR1 SGHAT and CDR2 FQNNGV. Trimming at V came to 5 bases and at J to 5 bases, leaving 16 bases not matched to a gene. This CDR3 is 18 amino acids long. CDR3 in DNA: TGTGCCAGCAGCCCAACCGGGACAGGGGGCGCATTATCCCACGAGCAGTACTTC. The encoded protein is CASSPTGTGGALSHEQYF.

The chain uses TRBV2 and TRBJ1-2; TRBD1 agrees at 8 bases. The trim removed 11 bases at V and 8 bases at J, leaving 13 bases unmatched. The CDR3 has 13 amino acids. Germline V gene sequence: CDR1 SNHLY, CDR2 FYNNEI. The CDR3 coding sequence is TGTGCCTTCGAGACAGGGGTTACGGGAGGCTACACCTTC. This codes for CAFETGVTGGYTF.